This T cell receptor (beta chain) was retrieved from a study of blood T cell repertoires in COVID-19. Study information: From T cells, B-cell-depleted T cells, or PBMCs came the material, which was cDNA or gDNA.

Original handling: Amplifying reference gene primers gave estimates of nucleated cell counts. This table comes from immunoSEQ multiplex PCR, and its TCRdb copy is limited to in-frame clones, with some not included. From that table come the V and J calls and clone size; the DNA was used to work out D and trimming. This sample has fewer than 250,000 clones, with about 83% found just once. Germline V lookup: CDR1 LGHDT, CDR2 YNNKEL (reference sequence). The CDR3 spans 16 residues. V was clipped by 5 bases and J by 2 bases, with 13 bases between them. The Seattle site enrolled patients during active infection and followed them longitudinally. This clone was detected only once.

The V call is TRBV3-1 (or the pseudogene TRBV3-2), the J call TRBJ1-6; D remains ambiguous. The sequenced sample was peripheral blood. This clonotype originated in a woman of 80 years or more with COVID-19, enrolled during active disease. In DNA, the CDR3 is TGTGCCAGCAGCAGCGGTATGGCAGCCTATAATTCACCCCTCCACTTT. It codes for CASSSGMAAYNSPLHF.